The 9 T cell receptor beta chains in this list originate from one sample, sequenced in a study of T cell responses to AZD1222 COVID-19 vaccine listed by TCRdb under 2021. Libraries were prepared through the immunoSEQ multiplex PCR assay. As stored in TCRdb, this immuneACCESS dataset retains in-frame rearrangements with V and J assigned. A fraction of the clones does not appear; measured against another copy, unresolved V genes explain less than half of the discrepancy, and the remainder lacks a known reason. Counted in this sample were 130,000 to 150,000 clones; approximately 94% of them appeared once. The ten biggest clones cover approximately 2% of the sample. According to the study, the label for this sample's time point signals: baseline before first vaccination. This sample comprised peripheral blood, obtained on day 0 of AZD1222 vaccination. Receptors originate from an adult in good health.

This clone was seen just once. V and J are TRBV30 and TRBJ2-7, with 7 bases identical to TRBD1. V trimming: 4 bases; J trimming: 6 bases; junction bases outside the gene matches: 9. The CDR3 spans 13 residues. Germline loops: CDR1 GTSNPN, CDR2 SVGIG (reference sequence). In DNA, the CDR3 is TGTGCCTGGACCACTGGGACAGTCTCCGAGCAGTACTTC. Its translation: CAWTTGTVSEQYF.

The genes are TRBV21-1 and TRBJ1-5; whether TRBD1, the table's D call, matches the DNA was not checked. TRBV21-1 is a documented pseudogene. This CDR3 contains 14 residues. This chain's CDR3 is CASSKVPGDQPQHF. The CDR3 DNA is TGTGCCAGCAGCAAAGTACCAGGGGACCAGCCCCAGCATTTT.

The V and J genes are TRBV6-6 and TRBJ1-1, with D tentatively TRBD1 (5 bases). Germline CDR1 reads MNHNY; CDR2 reads SVGAGI (reference sequence). CDR3 length: 14 amino acids. Trimming shortened V by 2 bases and J by 3 bases, and 10 bases separated the two germline ends. CDR3 nucleotides: TGTGCCAGCAGTTACGACAGAATTTACACTGAAGCTTTCTTT. Protein sequence: CASSYDRIYTEAFF.

V is TRBV2 and J is TRBJ1-4, with D perhaps matching TRBD1 (5 bases). Germline V gene lookup returns CDR1 SNHLY and CDR2 FYNNEI. V lost 1 base to trimming and J lost 7 bases, with 7 bases between them. This CDR3 has 13 residues. CDR3 loop: CASSEGDGEKLFF. CDR3 DNA sequence: TGTGCCAGCAGTGAAGGGGACGGTGAAAAACTGTTTTTT.

This chain joins TRBV18 and TRBJ1-4; D not resolved. Germline values: CDR1 KGHSH, CDR2 LQKENI. This CDR3 region has 14 residues. V lost 2 bases and J lost 2, with 6 bases in between. CDR3 in amino acids: CASSPSGTNEKLFF. CDR3 in DNA: TGTGCCAGCTCACCATCGGGTACTAATGAAAAACTGTTTTTT.

The CDR3 sequence is CACQEVGTQMPLHF. For the CDR3, the DNA is TGTGCCTGTCAAGAGGTCGGGACTCAAATGCCCCTCCACTTT. The chain couples TRBV30 to TRBJ1-6, with D maybe TRBD1 (5 bases). The CDR3 totals 14 residues. The ends were cut back, 6 bases at V and 13 bases at J, with 22 bases in the middle. CDR1 and CDR2 (germline): GTSNPN, SVGIG (reference sequence).

The chain recombines TRBV7-3 with TRBJ1-5; 9 bases are shared with TRBD1. With V trimmed by 5 bases and J by 0 bases, 5 bases remained unmatched. The CDR3 covers 16 residues. Per the germline V gene, CDR1 is SGHTA and CDR2 is FQGTGA. In nucleotides, the CDR3 is TGTGCCAGCAGCCAATCGGACAGGGGTAGCAATCAGCCCCAGCATTTT. It is translated as CASSQSDRGSNQPQHF.

DNA for the CDR3: TGTGCCAGTAGTCCAAGACCCACGGCAGCTAATCAGCCCCAGCATTTT. It codes for CASSPRPTAANQPQHF. The chain employs TRBV19 and TRBJ1-5; D call uncertain. With 5 bases removed from V and 4 bases from J, the gap between germline ends came to 18 bases. Germline lookup yields CDR1 LNHDA and CDR2 SQIVND (reference sequence). CDR3 length: 16 residues.

Comments on this clone: In the same sample, other DNA sequences code for this CDR3. The CDR3 region is CASSQGWGNQPQHF. CDR3 nucleotides: TGCGCCAGCAGCCAGGGATGGGGCAATCAGCCCCAGCATTTT. The rearrangement uses TRBV4-1 and TRBJ1-5; unclear D gene. The V end lost 3 bases, the J end lost 2 bases, and 8 bases lay between the germline ends. The CDR3 runs 14 residues. The germline V gene encodes CDR1 MGHRA and CDR2 YSYEKL.